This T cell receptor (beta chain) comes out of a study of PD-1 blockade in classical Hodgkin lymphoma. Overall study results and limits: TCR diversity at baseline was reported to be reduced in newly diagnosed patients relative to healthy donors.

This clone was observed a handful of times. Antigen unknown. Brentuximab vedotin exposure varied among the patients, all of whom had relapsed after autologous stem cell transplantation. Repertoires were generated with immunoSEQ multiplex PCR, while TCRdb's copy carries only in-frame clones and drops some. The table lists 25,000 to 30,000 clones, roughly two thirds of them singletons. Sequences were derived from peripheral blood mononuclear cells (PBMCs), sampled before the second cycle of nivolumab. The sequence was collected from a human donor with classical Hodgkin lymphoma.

CDR3 coding DNA: TGTGCCAGCAGCGTAGGGACAGAGAATGAAAAACTGTTTTTT. Its translation: CASSVGTENEKLFF. The chain recombines TRBV9 with TRBJ1-4; perhaps TRBD1 as D (6 bases). V lost 0 bases and J lost 5, with 8 bases in between. This CDR3 has 14 residues. Germline CDR1 SGDLS, CDR2 YYNGEE.